What follows are 23 T cell receptor beta chains derived from one specimen sequenced in a study of blood T cell repertoires in COVID-19. Profiling relied on immunoSEQ multiplex PCR, and the TCRdb table lists in-frame clones only, not all of them. In the table there are around 200,000 clones, approximately 86% of which are singletons. Sequencing was done on a sample of PBMCs or T cells enriched from blood (not recorded which). Receptors originate from a woman aged 25 to 39 who had been exposed to COVID-19.

The chain carries TRBV5-1 and TRBJ2-7, with 7 bases lining up with TRBD2. The CDR3 loop spans 14 amino acids. Germline V gene data show CDR1 as SGHRS and CDR2 as YFSETQ. The junction had 4 bases not matched to a gene; V was cut back by 2 bases and J by 2 bases. As DNA, the CDR3 is TGCGCCAGCAGCTTTGACGGGGGGACCTACGAGCAGTACTTC. Amino acid sequence: CASSFDGGTYEQYF.

The rearrangement links TRBV15 to TRBJ1-5; D is perhaps TRBD1 (5 bases). The CDR3 runs 15 residues. V dropped 6 bases and J dropped 5 bases, with 17 bases sitting between them. The germline CDR1 and CDR2 sequences are LNHNV and YYDKDF (reference sequence). The CDR3 DNA follows: TGTGCCACCAGGAGCGGGACCCGAGGCGATCAGCCCCAGCATTTT. Its translation is CATRSGTRGDQPQHF.

The chain uses TRBV24-1 and TRBJ2-7; no firm D call. The CDR3 covers 13 residues. Trimming shortened V by 4 bases and J by 0 bases, and 6 bases separated the two germline ends. The V gene's germline CDR1 is KGHDR and CDR2 SFDVKD. This CDR3 is CATSDPSSYEQYF. CDR3 DNA sequence: TGTGCCACCAGTGACCCCAGCTCCTACGAGCAGTACTTC.

This clone was counted a few times. V gene TRBV19 combines with J gene TRBJ2-7; a weak D match, TRBD1 (6 bases). Looked up from germline, CDR1 is LNHDA and CDR2 is SQIVND (reference sequence). The CDR3 runs to 15 residues. Trimming removed 4 bases from V and 2 bases from J, with 15 bases in between. The CDR3 region is CASSRYRDLPYEQYF. The CDR3 nucleotides read TGTGCCAGTAGTAGGTACAGGGATCTCCCCTACGAGCAGTACTTC.

The chain uses TRBV9 and TRBJ1-2; the match to TRBD1 covers 9 bases. This CDR3 has 13 amino acids. Germline CDR1 is SGDLS and CDR2 is YYNGEE. The junction had 5 bases not matched to a gene; V was cut back by 3 bases and J by 8 bases. The CDR3 is CASSARQGEGYTF. In DNA, the CDR3 is TGTGCCAGCAGCGCTCGACAGGGGGAGGGCTACACCTTC.

The chain recombines TRBV6-5 with TRBJ2-3; D gene unclear. V shed 0 bases and J shed 6 bases, with 13 bases lying between them. In germline, CDR1 is MNHEY, CDR2 SVGAGI. The CDR3 is 15 amino acids. CDR3 sequence reads: CASSYSTVAWDTQYF. The CDR3 DNA reads as TGTGCCAGCAGTTACTCGACGGTAGCTTGGGATACGCAGTATTTT.

The V call is TRBV12-3 or TRBV12-4, the J call TRBJ1-5; D might be TRBD1 (6 bases). Trimming took 7 bases from V and 10 from J, leaving 17 bases between them. The CDR3 extends over 13 amino acids. CDR3 in amino acids: CASTRGEGEPQHF. The DNA for the CDR3 is TGTGCCAGCACCCGGGGGGAGGGGGAACCCCAGCATTTT.

This clone was observed a few times. The gene calls are TRBV27 and TRBJ1-6; D gene uncertain. The CDR3 is made up of 12 amino acids. Per the germline V gene, CDR1 is MNHEY and CDR2 is SMNVEV (reference sequence). With 4 bases removed from V and 10 bases from J, the gap between germline ends came to 8 bases. The CDR3 reads CASSSSGSPLHF. In DNA, the CDR3 is TGTGCCAGCAGTTCCTCGGGATCACCCCTCCACTTT.

V is TRBV2 and J is TRBJ1-6; 11 bases align to TRBD1. This CDR3 is 14 amino acids long. Unmatched junction bases numbered 2, after V lost 4 bases and J lost 9 bases. Germline V lookup: CDR1 SNHLY, CDR2 FYNNEI. The CDR3 coding sequence is TGTGCCAGCAGTGGGGGGACAGGGGGTTCACCCCTCCACTTT. Translated: CASSGGTGGSPLHF. Combining the CDR3 with reference TRBV2 and TRBJ1-6 gives the whole variable domain EPEVTQTPSHQVTQMGQEVILRCVPISNHLYFYWYRQILGQKVEFLVSFYNNEISEKSEIFDDQFSVERPDGSNFTLKIRSTKLEDSAMYFCASSGGTGGSPLHFGNGTRLTVT.

V is TRBV5-1 and J is TRBJ2-1, with D possibly matching TRBD2 (7 bases). Germline CDR1 is SGHRS and CDR2 is YFSETQ. This CDR3 is 16 amino acids long. The V and J ends lost 5 bases and 0 bases respectively, with 15 bases between them. CDR3 region: CASRGAGASSYNEQFF. Written as DNA, the CDR3 is TGCGCCAGCAGGGGGGCGGGGGCGAGCTCCTACAATGAGCAGTTCTTC.

This rearrangement joins TRBV11-2 to TRBJ2-7; maybe TRBD1 (5 bases). V lost 2 bases, J lost 3 bases, and 11 bases lay in between. CDR1 and CDR2 (germline): SGHAT, FQNNGV. The CDR3 has 14 residues. The CDR3 reads CASSLSRQGYEQYF. The CDR3 DNA reads TGTGCCAGCAGCTTATCCAGGCAGGGCTACGAGCAGTACTTC.

The chain combines TRBV19 with TRBJ1-1, with D possibly TRBD1 on 5 matching bases. V lost 3 bases and J 4 bases, leaving 12 bases between the germline ends. The germline gives CDR1 LNHDA, CDR2 SQIVND (reference sequence). The CDR3 runs 14 residues. The CDR3 reads CASSINGDSTEAFF. The CDR3 DNA follows: TGTGCCAGTAGTATTAATGGAGACAGCACTGAAGCTTTCTTT. Drawing the rest from reference TRBV19 and TRBJ1-1, the complete variable domain is DGGITQSPKYLFRKEGQNVTLSCEQNLNHDAMYWYRQDPGQGLRLIYYSQIVNDFQKGDIAEGYSVSREKKESFPLTVTSAQKNPTAFYLCASSINGDSTEAFFGQGTRLTVV.

The gene calls are TRBV3-1 (or the pseudogene TRBV3-2) and TRBJ2-2, with D tentatively TRBD2 (6 bases). Germline values: CDR1 LGHDT, CDR2 YNNKEL (reference sequence). The CDR3 totals 16 residues. The germline V and J ends were trimmed by 1 base and 4 bases, with 13 bases remaining between them. The CDR3: CASSQVGGRGTGELFF. The CDR3 coding sequence is TGTGCCAGCAGCCAAGTCGGAGGGCGAGGCACCGGGGAGCTGTTTTTT.

The chain carries TRBV2 and TRBJ2-7; D not certain. The germline V and J ends were trimmed by 7 bases and 0 bases, with 13 bases remaining between them. Per the germline V gene, CDR1 is SNHLY and CDR2 is FYNNEI. The CDR3 contains 14 residues. The CDR3 DNA follows: TGTGCCAGCATCGATTCCGGGTCCTCCTACGAGCAGTACTTC. It specifies CASIDSGSSYEQYF.

The chain carries TRBV7-2 and TRBJ2-5; D ambiguous. V was cut by 1 base and J by 7 bases, with 16 bases left in between. This CDR3 spans 15 amino acids. Germline V lookup: CDR1 SGHTA, CDR2 FQGNSA. The CDR3 DNA sequence: TGTGCCAGCAGCTTAGGGGCTACCATTCCAGCGACCCAGTACTTC. Translating gives CASSLGATIPATQYF.

The chain uses TRBV12-5 and TRBJ2-1; no firm D call. The CDR3 runs 15 residues. Germline CDR1 reads LGHNT; CDR2 reads FRNRAP. V lost 0 bases and J lost 8, with 14 bases in between. For the CDR3, the DNA is TGTGCTAGTGGTTTGGTACTGCATGCTAGAGATGAGCAGTTCTTC. Translation: CASGLVLHARDEQFF.

A word on this clone: One end of the junction fails to match germline, which may point to a read error. The chain is built from TRBV3-1 (or the pseudogene TRBV3-2) and TRBJ2-7; D is perhaps TRBD1 (5 bases). The CDR3 sequence is 14 residues long. Germline assignment: CDR1 LGHDT and CDR2 YNNKEL (reference sequence). The CDR3 spells CASSKDRRAYEQYF. CDR3 nucleotides: TGTGCCAGCAGCAAAGATCGCAGGGCCTACGAGCAGTACTTC.

Written as DNA, the CDR3 is TGTGCCAGCAGCTTATCACCTACAGGGAACACTGAAGCTTTCTTT. Translated, it gives CASSLSPTGNTEAFF. The chain employs TRBV7-6 and TRBJ1-1; a weak D match, TRBD1 (5 bases). CDR3 length: 15 amino acids. Trimming left V 2 bases short and J 1 base short, with 11 bases between. Germline CDR1 and CDR2: SGHVS and FNYEAQ.

The CDR3 sequence: CASRPGRGTEAFF. CDR3 in DNA: TGTGCCAGCCGCCCAGGGCGGGGGACTGAAGCTTTCTTT. The chain uses TRBV7-8 and TRBJ1-1, with D possibly being TRBD1 (5 bases). CDR3 length: 13 amino acids. V was pared by 8 bases and J by 5 bases, with 15 bases between. Germline V gene data show CDR1 as SGHVS and CDR2 as FQNEAQ.

The chain combines TRBV7-3 with TRBJ1-1; no firm D call. Per the germline V gene, CDR1 is SGHTA and CDR2 is FQGTGA. V was clipped by 3 bases and J by 3 bases, with 17 bases between them. The CDR3 runs 16 residues. CDR3 DNA sequence: TGTGCCAGCAGCTTGAGGGAGGTGAGGACTCACACTGAAGCTTTCTTT. Residues: CASSLREVRTHTEAFF.

The chain carries TRBV11-2 and TRBJ1-4; 10 nucleotides match TRBD1. The CDR3 has 17 residues. V was pared by 4 bases and J by 3 bases, with 8 bases of the junction left unmatched. Germline V gene lookup returns CDR1 SGHAT and CDR2 FQNNGV. CDR3 DNA: TGTGCCAGCAGCTACCTGGGGGGGACAGGGGCTAATGAAAAACTGTTTTTT. Its translation is CASSYLGGTGANEKLFF.

V and J are TRBV7-8 and TRBJ2-1, with D maybe TRBD1 (5 bases). Germline lookup yields CDR1 SGHVS and CDR2 FQNEAQ. This CDR3 is built from 14 residues. The V and J ends lost 6 bases and 1 base respectively, with 10 bases between them. The CDR3 DNA is TGTGCCAGCAGAGTGGGGCAGTCCTACAATGAGCAGTTCTTC. Its translation is CASRVGQSYNEQFF.

The chain joins TRBV7-3 to TRBJ2-1; D is unclear. The ends were cut back, 5 bases at V and 0 bases at J, with 5 bases in the middle. Germline CDR1 and CDR2: SGHTA and FQGTGA. This CDR3 spans 13 amino acids. CDR3 protein: CASSMSSYNEQFF. The CDR3 DNA is TGTGCCAGCAGCATGAGCTCCTACAATGAGCAGTTCTTC.